Listed below are T cell receptor beta chains from one sample, sequenced in a study of spatial heterogeneity in lung cancer. TCRdb itself ran the 5' RACE reads through MiXCR, one entry per CDR3 protein. The table shows tens of thousands of distinct CDR3 sequences, with around 15% occurring only once. The sample in question was lung tumor tissue, obtained at surgery. The receptors shown here come from a female donor with early-stage non-small cell lung cancer. CDR3s include the opening cysteine and the closing phenylalanine or tryptophan. Fields, in order: V gene, J gene, CDR3 protein.

>TRBV14|TRBJ2-7
CASSSPRGGSYEQYF
>TRBV29-1|TRBJ2-7
CSVEMGYEQYF
>TRBV4-2|TRBJ2-3
CASSQLAGEVDTQYF
>TRBV20-1|TRBJ2-1
CSARDVAGGIYNEQFF
>TRBV28|TRBJ2-7
CASSSDYSYEQYF
>TRBV7-8|TRBJ2-3
CASFGGVGDTQYF
>TRBV19|TRBJ2-5
CASSGRGQETQYF
>TRBV20-1|TRBJ2-4
CSARTGDIQYF
>TRBV20-1|TRBJ2-3
CSADGRQGTDTQYF
>TRBV7-3|TRBJ2-7
CASSLSGPDGGEQYF
>TRBV20-1|TRBJ2-3
CSARSTGGGFSTDTQYF
>TRBV2|TRBJ2-1
CASSPYVYNEQFF
>TRBV6-6|TRBJ2-3
CASSPLGLADTQYF
>TRBV5-1|TRBJ2-3
CASSLGAIPGGTDTQYF
>TRBV29-1|TRBJ2-5
CSVRDGQETQYF
>TRBV5-6|TRBJ2-1
CASSLDPGGRNEQFF
>TRBV7-2|TRBJ2-7
CASSFGGGLAYEQYF
>TRBV13|TRBJ2-1
CASSLLHEQFF
>TRBV10-3|TRBJ2-3
CAISVGTSGTDTQYF
>TRBV27|TRBJ2-1
CASSLNLGPEQFF
>TRBV7-9|TRBJ2-7
CASSPWTGSYEQYF
>TRBV18|TRBJ2-5
CASSPSGETQYF
>TRBV6-1|TRBJ2-7
CASSGHSGRPGEQYF
>TRBV7-9|TRBJ2-3
CASSSRQSADTQYF
>TRBV28|TRBJ2-1
CACAAGGSSSYNEQFF
>TRBV20-1|TRBJ2-2
CSARKGQGPLRGELFF
>TRBV14|TRBJ1-6
CASSQGTGGEVLGRSYNSPLHF
>TRBV10-1|TRBJ2-2
CASSSTSGANTGELFF
>TRBV2|TRBJ2-2
CASSENLYTGELFF
>TRBV6-1|TRBJ2-7
CASNYLWTGGSYEQYF
>TRBV11-1|TRBJ2-7
CASSPQSVTQYF
>TRBV18|TRBJ2-7
CASSLHSAEQYF
>TRBV30|TRBJ2-3
CAWKVGDRGRRGADTQYF
>TRBV20-1|TRBJ2-1
CSARNEQFF
>TRBV30|TRBJ2-7
CAWSLGGTATKQYF
>TRBV6-1|TRBJ2-1
CASIFSGSNEQFF
>TRBV7-2|TRBJ2-4
CASSLGAAKNIQYF
>TRBV20-1|TRBJ2-2
CSAGPRDPVLVGELFF
>TRBV7-9|TRBJ2-7
CASSLGSVAYEQYF
>TRBV4-1|TRBJ2-7
CASSQDLGSNYEQYF
>TRBV30|TRBJ2-2
CAWRQGTTGELFF
>TRBV5-1|TRBJ2-5
CASSLAGKETQYF
>TRBV28|TRBJ2-1
CASSFPGGIRNEQFF
>TRBV29-1|TRBJ2-1
CSGGLAGAGEQFF
>TRBV6-2/TRBV6-3|TRBJ2-1
CASSPGLAGGSYNEQFF
>TRBV5-4|TRBJ2-7
CASTKTGRSEQYF
>TRBV7-9|TRBJ2-7
CASSLGSTNYEQYF
>TRBV5-1|TRBJ2-5
CASSPSGGGQETQYF
>TRBV15|TRBJ2-1
CILTGLRNEQFF
>TRBV5-1|TRBJ2-1
CASSHRAAASNEQFF
>TRBV7-8|TRBJ2-1
CASSLEGGSLYNEQFF
>TRBV6-5|TRBJ1-1
CASSRTGGTEAFF
>TRBV28|TRBJ2-7
CASTASGRAGEQYF